Described below is a single T cell receptor beta chain sequence and its context. Antigen: not known. These data belong to a study of OX40 agonist ivuxolimab in advanced cancers. Study background: The dose-escalation cohort had hepatocellular carcinoma, melanoma, renal cell or head and neck cancer. The study, taken as a whole, reports: CD8+ T cells (on average) carried more expanded clones than CD4+ T cells. Dose levels from 0.1 to 3.0 mg/kg saw CD4+ and CD8+ blood T cells expand clonally by week 6.

Anyone with autoimmune disease history or systemic immunosuppression was excluded. This CDR3 has 14 amino acids. CDR1 and CDR2 (germline): KGHSH, LQKENI. Sequencing used immunoSEQ multiplex PCR; TCRdb keeps in-frame clones, though not all of them. Among some 55,000 clones, 90% to 95% were seen once, and the ten largest hold around 13%. The sample in question was CD4+ or CD8+ T cells sorted from blood, obtained in a trial of the OX40 agonist ivuxolimab. This TCR derives from an adult with an advanced solid tumor such as melanoma, head and neck, liver or kidney cancer. The rearrangement uses TRBV18 and TRBJ2-5; a possible D gene is TRBD1 (5 bases). Near its end, the DNA agrees better with TRBJ2-7, so the J call may be wrong. CDR3: CASSPDRLTYEQYF. The CDR3 DNA reads TGTGCCAGCTCACCAGACAGATTGACCTACGAGCAGTACTTC.